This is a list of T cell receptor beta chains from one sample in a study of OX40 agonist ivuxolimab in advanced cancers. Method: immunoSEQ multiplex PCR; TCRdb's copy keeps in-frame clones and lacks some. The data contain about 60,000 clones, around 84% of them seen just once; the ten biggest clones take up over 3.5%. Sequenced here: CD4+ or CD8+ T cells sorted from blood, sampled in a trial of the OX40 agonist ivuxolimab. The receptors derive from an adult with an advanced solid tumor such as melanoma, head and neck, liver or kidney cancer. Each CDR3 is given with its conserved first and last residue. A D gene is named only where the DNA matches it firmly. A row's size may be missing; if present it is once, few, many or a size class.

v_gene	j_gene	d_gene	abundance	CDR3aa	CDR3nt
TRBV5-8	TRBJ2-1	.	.	CASSFDGTSYNEQFF	TGTGCCAGCAGCTTCGACGGGACATCCTACAATGAGCAGTTCTTC
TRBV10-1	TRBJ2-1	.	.	CASSGTAYNEQFF	TGCGCCAGCAGTGGGACGGCGTACAATGAGCAGTTCTTC
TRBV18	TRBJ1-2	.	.	CASSPPMGANYGYTF	TGTGCCAGCTCACCACCGATGGGGGCCAACTATGGCTACACCTTC
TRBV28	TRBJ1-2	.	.	CASRTGPSNYGYTF	TGTGCCAGCCGAACAGGGCCGTCTAACTATGGCTACACCTTC
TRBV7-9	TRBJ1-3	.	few	CASSFGTERGPSGNTIYF	TGTGCCAGCAGCTTCGGGACGGAGCGGGGACCTTCTGGAAACACCATATATTTT
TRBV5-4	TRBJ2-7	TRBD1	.	CASSGAGTGVSYEQYF	TGTGCCAGCAGCGGGGCCGGGACAGGAGTTTCCTACGAGCAGTACTTC
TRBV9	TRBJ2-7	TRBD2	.	CASSVEPAGTYEQYF	TGTGCCAGCAGCGTAGAGCCAGCGGGAACCTACGAGCAGTACTTC
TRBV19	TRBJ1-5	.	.	CASSIDPPQPQHF	TGTGCCAGTAGTATAGATCCCCCCCAGCCCCAGCATTTT
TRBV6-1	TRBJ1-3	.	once	CASKDWAGLGNTIYF	TGTGCCAGCAAAGATTGGGCAGGCCTTGGAAACACCATATATTTT
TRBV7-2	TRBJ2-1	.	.	CASSLESTSGEQFF	TGTGCCAGCAGCTTAGAAAGCACCTCGGGGGAGCAGTTCTTC
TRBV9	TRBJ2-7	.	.	CASSGNTYEQYF	TGTGCCAGCAGCGGGAATACCTACGAGCAGTACTTC
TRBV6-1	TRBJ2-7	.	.	CASSVGGRYEQYF	TGTGCCAGCAGTGTTGGGGGTAGGTACGAGCAGTACTTC
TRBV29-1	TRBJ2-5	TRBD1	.	CSVATGGQGETQYF	TGCAGCGTAGCCACAGGGGGCCAGGGGGAGACCCAGTACTTC
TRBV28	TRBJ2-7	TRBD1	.	CASRTGGWEQYF	TGTGCCAGTAGGACAGGGGGTTGGGAGCAGTACTTC
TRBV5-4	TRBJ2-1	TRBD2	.	CASSFRTSGHVVQFF	TGTGCCAGCAGCTTCAGGACTAGCGGGCATGTGGTTCAGTTCTTC
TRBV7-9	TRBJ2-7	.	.	CASSHGVPTYEQYF	TGTGCCAGCAGCCACGGTGTGCCCACCTACGAGCAGTACTTC